This T cell receptor (beta chain) was documented in a study of cytomegalovirus exposure and HLA in healthy donors. Study-level findings and limits: A later analysis found TCR association rates differed by HLA locus, highest for DRB1 and lowest for HLA-C. The study dropped some indistinguishable V segments, TRBV6-2 and TRBV6-3 among them. Most of the CMV-associated TCR beta chains (in a later analysis) appeared to be HLA-restricted.

Primers: 60 Vbeta forward and 13 Jbeta reverse. TCRdb's table, derived via immunoSEQ multiplex PCR, lists solely in-frame clones and lacks some. The table records about 220,000 clones, around 80% of them present only once. The CDR3 is made up of 18 amino acids. The V segment lost 0 bases and the J segment 4 bases; nucleotides outside the gene matches: 11. Germline lookup yields CDR1 SGHTA and CDR2 FQGTGA. Of note for this clone: Its cognate antigen is unknown.

The chain carries TRBV7-3 and TRBJ2-1, with TRBD1 matching 8 bases. The sequencing input was PBMCs. The clonotype was recovered from a boy between 2 and 10 years old in good health and CMV-seronegative. The CDR3 nucleotides are TGTGCCAGCAGCTTAACGAGCCTGACAGGGGCATATTACAATGAGCAGTTCTTC. This sequence encodes CASSLTSLTGAYYNEQFF.